These 19 T cell receptor beta chains originate from one sample sequenced in a study of T cells in Graves' hyperthyroidism and ophthalmopathy. The TCR beta CDR3 regions underwent amplification using RNA transcripts as the source. HTBI primers were used for first-round RT-PCR of the TCR CDR3. TCRdb re-called the multiplex PCR reads through MiXCR, storing one row per CDR3 protein. The repertoire includes fewer than 350,000 distinct CDR3 sequences, roughly 20% of them detected once, and about 53% sits in the top ten. Sequencing input: blood. These receptors all come from a woman aged 45-59 years with Graves' hyperthyroidism.

This clonotype has ten or more counts. This rearrangement joins TRBV20-1 to TRBJ2-1, with 7 nucleotides matching TRBD2. The V gene's germline CDR1 is DFQATT and CDR2 SNEGSKA (reference sequence). The CDR3 totals 13 residues. J was trimmed by 7 bases and V by 5 bases; bases with no gene match: 8. CDR3 region: CSAGGGAENEQFF. As DNA, the CDR3 is TGCAGTGCTGGGGGGGGAGCGGAGAATGAGCAGTTCTTC.

This clonotype was found many times. The genes are TRBV28 and TRBJ1-2; no clear D. The V gene's germline CDR1 is MDHEN and CDR2 SYDVKM. CDR3 size: 13 residues. V was cut by 3 bases and J by 4 bases, with 9 bases left in between. The CDR3: CASSFSGGYGYTF. The CDR3 coding sequence is TGTGCCAGCAGTTTTAGCGGCGGCTATGGCTACACCTTC.

Only a few counts were recorded for this clonotype. One junction end disagrees with the germline gene, perhaps due to a read error. V and J are TRBV10-3 and TRBJ2-7; D might be TRBD2 (5 bases). The CDR3 consists of 12 residues. From germline, CDR1 is ENHRY and CDR2 SYGVKD. The CDR3 region is CAINEGGYEQYF. The CDR3 DNA sequence: TGTGCCATCAATGAGGGCGGCTACGAGCAGTACTTC.

This clonotype was recorded at least ten times. The V gene is TRBV12-3 or TRBV12-4, the J gene TRBJ1-5, with a tentative D call TRBD1 (6 bases). CDR3 length: 14 amino acids. V was pared by 3 bases and J by 3 bases, with 9 bases between. Here the CDR3 reads CASSFTGLNQPQHF. CDR3 DNA sequence: TGTGCCAGCAGTTTTACAGGGCTCAATCAGCCCCAGCATTTT.

This clonotype was counted between two and nine times. The chain joins TRBV6-2 or TRBV6-3 to TRBJ1-2, with TRBD1 as a possible D gene (5 bases). Germline V gives CDR1 MNHEY, CDR2 SVGEGT. V was cut by 6 bases and J by 0 bases, with 11 bases left in between. CDR3 length: 14 amino acids. CDR3 nucleotide sequence: TGTGCCAGCAGAGACAGTCCCGCTAACTATGGCTACACCTTC. Amino acids: CASRDSPANYGYTF.

The V call is TRBV4-2, the J call TRBJ1-2; D call uncertain. Trimming took off 0 bases at V and 0 bases at J, with 8 bases between the two ends. Germline CDR1 and CDR2: LGHNA and YNFKEQ. The CDR3 is 15 residues long. CDR3 nucleotide sequence: TGTGCCAGCAGCCAAGAAAGGACTCCTAACTATGGCTACACCTTC. Translating gives CASSQERTPNYGYTF.

The rearrangement links TRBV10-3 to TRBJ1-1; TRBD1 agrees at 7 bases. The junction had 11 bases not matched to a gene; V was cut back by 4 bases and J by 3 bases. CDR3 length: 16 amino acids. The germline gives CDR1 ENHRY, CDR2 SYGVKD. CDR3 residues: CAISGGTDAFYTEAFF. Written as DNA, the CDR3 is TGTGCCATCAGTGGGGGGACAGACGCCTTTTACACTGAAGCTTTCTTT.

Notes on this clonotype: A much bigger clone sits one base away, suggesting this may be a read error. The chain has TRBV6-2 or TRBV6-3 and TRBJ2-7; D possibly corresponds to TRBD2 (6 bases). Germline assignment: CDR1 MNHEY and CDR2 SVGEGT. This CDR3 contains 14 residues. Trimming pared 6 bases from V and 0 bases from J, leaving 12 bases between. The CDR3 reads CASSPGDLSYEQYV. Here the CDR3 DNA reads TGTGCCAGCAGCCCGGGGGACCTCTCCTACGAGCAGTACGTC.

The sample holds many counts of this clonotype. The chain combines TRBV2 with TRBJ1-5, with D possibly TRBD1 on 5 matching bases. In germline, CDR1 is SNHLY, CDR2 FYNNEI. This CDR3 is 15 amino acids long. V was trimmed by 2 bases and J by 9 bases, leaving 17 bases between them. In DNA, the CDR3 is TGTGCCAGCAGTGAAATGGCGGGGGACCTAAGGCCCCAGCATTTT. It translates to CASSEMAGDLRPQHF.

This clonotype was seen only a few times. This sequence joins TRBV3-1 and TRBJ1-2; tentatively, D is TRBD1 (5 bases). The germline V gene has CDR1 LGHDT and CDR2 YNNKEL (reference sequence). Trimming pared 4 bases from V and 9 bases from J, leaving 12 bases between. The CDR3 runs 12 residues. The chain's CDR3 is CASSPLGESYTF. As DNA, the CDR3 is TGTGCCAGCAGCCCCTTAGGGGAGAGCTACACCTTC.

A note on this clonotype: One end of the junction varies from germline; a read error may be responsible. J is TRBJ2-2 and V is TRBV5-1, with D tentatively TRBD1 (7 bases). The germline V gene encodes CDR1 SGHRS and CDR2 YFSETQ. This CDR3 comprises 16 residues. CDR3 bases: TGTGCCAGCAGCTTGGAGAACAGGGGAGGTAGCGGGGAGCTGTTTTTT. This gives the protein CASSLENRGGSGELFF.

This clonotype occurred many times. The chain carries TRBV18 and TRBJ2-7, with 7 nucleotides matching TRBD2. Germline CDR1 is KGHSH and CDR2 is LQKENI. V was clipped by 3 bases and J by 2 bases; unmatched bases: 13. This CDR3 is built from 17 residues. CDR3 region: CASSPRSSGLEAYEQYF. Written as DNA, the CDR3 is TGTGCCAGCTCACCTCGTTCCAGCGGACTAGAGGCCTACGAGCAGTACTTC.

In this sample, this clonotype turned up many times. V usage is TRBV6-6 and J usage is TRBJ1-1; no firm D call. This CDR3 is built from 17 residues. Deletions cut 2 bases from V and 1 base from J, with 17 bases between. Germline V gene data show CDR1 as MNHNY and CDR2 as SVGAGI (reference sequence). DNA of the CDR3: TGTGCCAGCAGTTACCCTTTACAACGAGGCCGGAACACTGAAGCTTTCTTT. Translated: CASSYPLQRGRNTEAFF.

This sequence joins TRBV3-1 and TRBJ2-7, with 12 bases lining up with TRBD2. Looked up from germline, CDR1 is LGHDT and CDR2 is YNNKEL (reference sequence). Trimming cost V 11 bases and J 2 bases; bases outside gene matches: 4. The CDR3 sequence is 13 residues long. The CDR3 region is CAVGLAGTYEQYF. The CDR3 nucleotides are TGTGCCGTCGGACTAGCGGGAACCTACGAGCAGTACTTC.

Only a few counts were recorded for this clonotype. The chain carries TRBV6-1 and TRBJ1-1; a possible D gene is TRBD1 (5 bases). The CDR3 extends over 16 amino acids. Between the trimmed V and J ends, which lost 1 base and 5 bases, there was a span of 17 bases. Germline V gene lookup returns CDR1 MNHNS and CDR2 SASEGT. The CDR3 loop reads CASSEGGYSWGTEAFF. The CDR3 DNA sequence: TGTGCCAGCAGTGAAGGGGGGTACAGTTGGGGTACTGAAGCTTTCTTT.

DNA of the CDR3: TGTGCCAGCAGTGAAATCCGGCCTATTACAGGTTACGAGCAGTACTTC. It is translated as CASSEIRPITGYEQYF. The genes are TRBV25-1 and TRBJ2-7; D is possibly TRBD1 (5 bases). V dropped 2 bases and J dropped 4 bases, with 18 bases sitting between them. Germline V CDR1 and CDR2: MGHDK, SYGVNS. The CDR3 has 16 amino acids.

A few counts support this clonotype. The chain carries TRBV7-6 and TRBJ2-3, with a tentative D call TRBD2 (6 bases). The V and J ends lost 3 bases and 6 bases respectively, with 13 bases between them. This CDR3 is built from 14 residues. Germline V lookup: CDR1 SGHVS, CDR2 FNYEAQ. For the CDR3, the DNA is TGTGCCAGCAGCTTGGAGGGGAGACGGGATACGCAGTATTTT. Translation gives CASSLEGRRDTQYF.

The gene calls are TRBV25-1 and TRBJ1-2, with TRBD1 matching 9 bases. This CDR3 has 13 amino acids. Germline V gene data show CDR1 as MGHDK and CDR2 as SYGVNS. The ends lost 6 bases at V and 8 bases at J; junction bases unmatched: 7. The CDR3 spells CASSRRDREGYTF. CDR3 DNA: TGTGCCAGCAGCCGCCGGGACAGGGAAGGCTACACCTTC.

The chain links TRBV7-3 to TRBJ2-6; no clear D gene. Trimming took off 6 bases at V and 4 bases at J, with 16 bases between the two ends. This CDR3 region has 16 residues. Germline V gives CDR1 SGHTA, CDR2 FQGTGA. The CDR3: CASSSMGTAGANVLTF. In nucleotides, the CDR3 is TGTGCCAGCAGTTCTATGGGAACAGCCGGGGCCAACGTCCTGACTTTC.